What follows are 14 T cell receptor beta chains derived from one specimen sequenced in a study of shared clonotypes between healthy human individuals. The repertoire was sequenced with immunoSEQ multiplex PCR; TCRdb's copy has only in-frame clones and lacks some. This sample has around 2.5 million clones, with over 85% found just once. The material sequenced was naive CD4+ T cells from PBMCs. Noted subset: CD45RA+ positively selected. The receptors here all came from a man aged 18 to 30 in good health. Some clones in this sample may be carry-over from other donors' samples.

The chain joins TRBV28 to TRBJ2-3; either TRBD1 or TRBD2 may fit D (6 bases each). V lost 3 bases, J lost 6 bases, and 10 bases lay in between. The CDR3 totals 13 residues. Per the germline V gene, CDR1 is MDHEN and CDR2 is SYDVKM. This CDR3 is CASSFRGGDTQYF. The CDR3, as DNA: TGTGCCAGCAGTTTCAGAGGGGGGGATACGCAGTATTTT.

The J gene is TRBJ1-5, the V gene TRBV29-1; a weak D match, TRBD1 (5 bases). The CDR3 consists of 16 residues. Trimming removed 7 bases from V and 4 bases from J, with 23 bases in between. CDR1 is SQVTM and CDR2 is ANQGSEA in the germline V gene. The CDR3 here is CSGGVEGSPLNQPQHF. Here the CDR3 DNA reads TGCAGCGGGGGCGTGGAGGGATCACCTCTAAATCAGCCCCAGCATTTT.

CDR3 DNA: TGTGCCAGCAGTTACGAGGGCGCACGAGCTGAAGCTTTCTTT. Translating it yields CASSYEGARAEAFF. The gene calls are TRBV6-5 and TRBJ1-1; D gene unclear. V gave up 2 bases and J gave up 6 bases, with 13 bases separating them. The CDR3 runs 14 residues. The germline CDR1 and CDR2 sequences are MNHEY and SVGAGI.

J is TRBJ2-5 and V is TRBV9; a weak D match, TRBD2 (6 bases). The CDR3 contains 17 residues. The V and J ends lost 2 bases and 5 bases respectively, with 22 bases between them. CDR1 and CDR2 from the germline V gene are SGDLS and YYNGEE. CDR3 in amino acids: CASSVGDSIQPPETQYF. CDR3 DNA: TGTGCCAGCAGCGTTGGGGACTCCATCCAACCTCCGGAGACCCAGTACTTC.

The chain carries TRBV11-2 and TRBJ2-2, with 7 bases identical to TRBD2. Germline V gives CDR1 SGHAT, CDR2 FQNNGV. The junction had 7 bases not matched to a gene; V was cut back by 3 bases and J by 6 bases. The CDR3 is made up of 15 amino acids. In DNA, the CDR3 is TGTGCCAGCAGCTTGGCGGGAGCAATGGCCGGGGAGCTGTTTTTT. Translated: CASSLAGAMAGELFF.

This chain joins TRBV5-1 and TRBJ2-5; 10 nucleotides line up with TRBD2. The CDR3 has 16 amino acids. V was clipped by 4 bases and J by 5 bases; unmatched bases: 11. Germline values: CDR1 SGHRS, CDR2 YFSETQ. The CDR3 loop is CASSTGSGGAGETQYF. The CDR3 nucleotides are TGCGCCAGCAGCACCGGAAGCGGGGGGGCCGGTGAGACCCAGTACTTC.

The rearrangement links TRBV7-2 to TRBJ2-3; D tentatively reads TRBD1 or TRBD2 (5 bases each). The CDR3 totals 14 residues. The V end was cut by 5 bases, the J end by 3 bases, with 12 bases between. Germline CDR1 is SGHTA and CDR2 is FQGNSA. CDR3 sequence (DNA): TGTGCCAGCAGCCCACCGGGGCTTACAGATACGCAGTATTTT. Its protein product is CASSPPGLTDTQYF.

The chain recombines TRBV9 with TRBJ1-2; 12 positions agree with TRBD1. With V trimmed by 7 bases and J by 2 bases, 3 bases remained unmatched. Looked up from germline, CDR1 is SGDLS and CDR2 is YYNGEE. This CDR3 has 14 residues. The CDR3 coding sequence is TGTGCCAGCGGGACAGGGGGCATAAACTATGGCTACACCTTC. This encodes CASGTGGINYGYTF.

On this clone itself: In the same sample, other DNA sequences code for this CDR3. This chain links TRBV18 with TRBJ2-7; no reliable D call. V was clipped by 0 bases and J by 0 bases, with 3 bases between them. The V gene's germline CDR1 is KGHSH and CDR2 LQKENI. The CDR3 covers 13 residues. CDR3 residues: CASSPPSSYEQYF. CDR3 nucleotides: TGTGCCAGCTCACCACCAAGCTCCTACGAGCAGTACTTC.

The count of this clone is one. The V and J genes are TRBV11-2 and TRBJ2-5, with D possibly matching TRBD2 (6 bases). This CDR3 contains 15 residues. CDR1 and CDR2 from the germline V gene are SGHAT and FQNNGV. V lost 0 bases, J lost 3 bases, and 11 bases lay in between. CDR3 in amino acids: CASSLDGLKEETQYF. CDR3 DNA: TGTGCCAGCAGCTTAGACGGACTAAAGGAAGAGACCCAGTACTTC.

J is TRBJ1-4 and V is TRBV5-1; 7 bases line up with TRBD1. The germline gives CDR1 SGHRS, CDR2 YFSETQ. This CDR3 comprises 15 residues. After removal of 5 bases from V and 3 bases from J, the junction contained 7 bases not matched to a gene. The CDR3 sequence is CASRVPGTANEKLFF. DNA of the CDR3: TGCGCCAGCAGGGTTCCCGGGACAGCTAATGAAAAACTGTTTTTT.

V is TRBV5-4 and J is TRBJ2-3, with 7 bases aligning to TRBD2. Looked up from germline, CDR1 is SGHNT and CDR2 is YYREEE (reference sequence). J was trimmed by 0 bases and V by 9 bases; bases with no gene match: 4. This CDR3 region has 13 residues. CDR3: CATAGVSTDTQYF. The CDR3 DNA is TGTGCCACCGCGGGGGTAAGCACAGATACGCAGTATTTT.

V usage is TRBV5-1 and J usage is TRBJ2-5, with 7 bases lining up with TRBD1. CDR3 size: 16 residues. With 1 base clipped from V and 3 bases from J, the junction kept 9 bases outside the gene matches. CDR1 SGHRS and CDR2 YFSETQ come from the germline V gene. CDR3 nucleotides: TGCGCCAGCAGCTTGAATCCCCCGGGACAGAAAGAGACCCAGTACTTC. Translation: CASSLNPPGQKETQYF. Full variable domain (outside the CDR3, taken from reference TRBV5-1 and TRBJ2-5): KAGVTQTPRYLIKTRGQQVTLSCSPISGHRSVSWYQQTPGQGLQFLFEYFSETQRNKGNFPGRFSGRQFSNSRSEMNVSTLELGDSALYLCASSLNPPGQKETQYFGPGTRLLVL.

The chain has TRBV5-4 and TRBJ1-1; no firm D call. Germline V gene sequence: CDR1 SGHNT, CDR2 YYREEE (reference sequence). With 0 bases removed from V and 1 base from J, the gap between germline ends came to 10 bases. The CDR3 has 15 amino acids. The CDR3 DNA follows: TGTGCCAGCAGCTTGGCAGGTCCTGGGAACACTGAAGCTTTCTTT. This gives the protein CASSLAGPGNTEAFF.